This note documents a single T cell receptor beta chain sequence. The method was immunoSEQ multiplex PCR; TCRdb's version includes in-frame clones alone and lacks a portion of them. The data contain 90,000 to 150,000 clones, roughly 88% of them singletons. CDR3 size: 14 residues. V shed 7 bases, J shed 3 bases, and the junction held 3 bases outside the gene matches. Germline values: CDR1 SNHLY, CDR2 FYNNEI. These data are taken from a study of cytomegalovirus exposure and HLA in healthy donors. The sample comprised PBMCs. The chain has TRBV2 and TRBJ2-7; 13 bases agree with TRBD2. This receptor was identified in a woman aged 18-30 years in good health and CMV-seropositive. As DNA, the CDR3 is TGTGCCAGCACGAGGACTAGCGGGAGCTACGAGCAGTACTTC. Residues: CASTRTSGSYEQYF.